The subject of this entry is one T cell receptor (beta chain). These data come from a study of T cells after yellow fever vaccination. V gave up 1 base and J gave up 2 bases; unmatched junction bases: 4. The germline V gene has CDR1 SGHRS and CDR2 YFSETQ. The CDR3 loop spans 15 amino acids. TCRdb redid the calling of the 5' RACE reads with MiXCR, one entry per CDR3 protein. The sample includes 300,000 to 350,000 distinct CDR3 sequences, almost 4% seen only once; the top ten take around 24%. The V and J genes are TRBV5-1 and TRBJ2-5, with 8 positions matching TRBD1. The receptor's source is a man younger than 35 who received the YFV17D yellow fever vaccine. Material: PBMCs, obtained 5 days after the yellow fever booster vaccination. The chain's CDR3 is CASSLFTGGQETQYF. The CDR3 DNA reads as TGCGCCAGCAGCTTGTTTACAGGGGGTCAAGAGACCCAGTACTTC.